Listed here are 9 T cell receptor beta chains from one sample, sequenced in a study of Ad26.COV2.S vaccination and SARS-CoV-2 variants. As to treatment: about 20 received Ad26.COV2.S at low or high dose, single or two shots; about 5 received placebo; per-sample allocation not given. Samples came from day 63 after the first vaccine or placebo injection. Clones were read by immunoSEQ multiplex PCR, and TCRdb kept only the in-frame ones, dropping some. The table records about 420,000 clones, 88% of them present only once. The starting material was peripheral blood, obtained in a trial of Ad26.COV2.S vaccine versus placebo. These receptors came from a person between 18 and 65 years old who received the Ad26.COV2.S COVID-19 vaccine or a placebo.

This chain links TRBV6-5 with TRBJ2-7; TRBD2 agrees at 10 bases. This CDR3 region has 15 residues. V lost 5 bases to trimming and J lost 0 bases; unmatched junction nucleotides: 4. Per the germline V gene, CDR1 is MNHEY and CDR2 is SVGAGI. Here the CDR3 reads CASSPTSGASYEQYF. The CDR3 DNA reads TGTGCCAGCAGTCCCACTAGCGGGGCCTCCTACGAGCAGTACTTC.

The chain couples TRBV7-2 to TRBJ2-1; the match to TRBD2 covers 9 bases. V was clipped by 5 bases and J by 7 bases; unmatched bases: 9. From germline, CDR1 is SGHTA and CDR2 FQGNSA. This CDR3 is built from 15 residues. For the CDR3, the DNA is TGTGCCAGCAGCCCTCCGGGACTAGCTGGGAATGAGCAGTTCTTC. This sequence encodes CASSPPGLAGNEQFF.

The chain employs TRBV7-3 and TRBJ1-6, with D unresolved. Germline CDR1 reads SGHTA; CDR2 reads FQGTGA. Trimming cost V 5 bases and J 4 bases, with 6 bases left between them. The CDR3 has 13 residues. In DNA form, the CDR3 reads TGTGCCAGCAGCCTCCAGTATAATTCACCCCTCCACTTT. This sequence encodes CASSLQYNSPLHF.

This chain uses TRBV7-3 with TRBJ1-6, with D perhaps TRBD1 (5 bases). Germline V gene lookup returns CDR1 SGHTA and CDR2 FQGTGA. This CDR3 contains 13 residues. V was trimmed by 5 bases and J by 13 bases, leaving 15 bases between them. The CDR3 bases are TGTGCCAGCAGCCCTGGACAAAGTGGCCCCCTCCACTTT. Protein product: CASSPGQSGPLHF.

This chain links TRBV7-2 with TRBJ1-1; D possibly corresponds to TRBD1 (5 bases). The CDR3 extends over 14 amino acids. Looked up from germline, CDR1 is SGHTA and CDR2 is FQGNSA. V lost 2 bases and J 2 bases, leaving 9 bases between the germline ends. CDR3 DNA sequence: TGTGCCAGCAGCTTAAGGGGACTTAACACTGAAGCTTTCTTT. Residues: CASSLRGLNTEAFF.

The chain recombines TRBV2 with TRBJ2-2, with D possibly being TRBD1 (5 bases). The germline CDR1 and CDR2 sequences are SNHLY and FYNNEI. CDR3 size: 13 residues. Trimming took 5 bases from V and 6 from J, leaving 10 bases between them. CDR3 coding DNA: TGTGCCAGCAGTACAGCCAGGGCCGGGGAGCTGTTTTTT. Its translation: CASSTARAGELFF.

In DNA, the CDR3 is TGTGCCAGCACCCTACGTGGGGGATTCTTCTCTGGGGCCAACGTCCTGACTTTC. Translating gives CASTLRGGFFSGANVLTF. V and J are TRBV7-9 and TRBJ2-6, with D perhaps given as TRBD1 or TRBD2 (5 bases each). Looked up from germline, CDR1 is SEHNR and CDR2 is FQNEAQ (reference sequence). The CDR3 is made up of 18 amino acids. Trimming cost V 7 bases and J 0 bases, with 19 bases left between them.

This rearrangement joins TRBV24-1 to TRBJ2-1; TRBD2 matches 11 bases. J lost 1 base, V lost 5 bases, and 3 bases had no gene match. From germline, CDR1 is KGHDR and CDR2 SFDVKD. The CDR3 is made up of 16 amino acids. The CDR3 is CATSGTSGGSYNEQFF. The CDR3, as DNA: TGTGCCACCAGTGGTACTAGCGGGGGTTCCTACAATGAGCAGTTCTTC.

The genes are TRBV5-1 and TRBJ1-2; perhaps TRBD1 as D (6 bases). V was clipped by 0 bases and J by 4 bases, with 10 bases between them. The germline gives CDR1 SGHRS, CDR2 YFSETQ. The CDR3 sequence is 14 residues long. The DNA of the CDR3 is TGCGCCAGCAGCTTGGAGGTCAGGGGCTATGGCTACACCTTC. Encoded protein: CASSLEVRGYGYTF.